The rows below give T cell receptor beta chains drawn from one sample of a study of technical replicates of blood from several donors. Data came from immunoSEQ multiplex PCR; TCRdb stores just in-frame clones and leaves some out. This sample has 55,000 to 75,000 clones, with roughly 90% found just once. Sequences were obtained from T cells isolated from PBMCs. Receptors were obtained from a human donor in good health. The conserved cysteine and the conserved F or W are not part of the CDR3 here. The order of the fields is CDR3 length, V gene, CDR3 protein.

CDR3 length: 11
V gene: TRBV2
CDR3 protein: ASRVGQTRELF

CDR3 length: 13
V gene: TRBV6-5
CDR3 protein: ASSYSKLAGNEQF

CDR3 length: 12
V gene: TRBV7-2
CDR3 protein: ASSLASGDHGYT

CDR3 length: 12
V gene: TRBV7-9
CDR3 protein: ASSLVEGAGEAF

CDR3 length: 11
V gene: TRBV19
CDR3 protein: ASSIGSTGELF

CDR3 length: 9
V gene: TRBV20-1
CDR3 protein: SARSVQTQY

CDR3 length: 15
V gene: TRBV7-3
CDR3 protein: ASSFLWTSGTHNEQF

CDR3 length: 15
V gene: TRBV12-5
CDR3 protein: ASGPPNAGASTDTQY

CDR3 length: 12
V gene: TRBV6-1
CDR3 protein: ASRRDSPNQPQH

CDR3 length: 17
V gene: TRBV14
CDR3 protein: ASSQDLGGQGAFSTEAF

CDR3 length: 11
V gene: TRBV29-1
CDR3 protein: SVGLSRDYEQY

CDR3 length: 10
V gene: TRBV19
CDR3 protein: ASRGGNQPQH

CDR3 length: 13
V gene: TRBV9
CDR3 protein: ASSVAGTGAVTIY

CDR3 length: 15
V gene: TRBV11-2
CDR3 protein: ASSTGLAGEGANTQY

CDR3 length: 12
V gene: TRBV18
CDR3 protein: ASSPGTGGYEQY

CDR3 length: 12
V gene: TRBV6-1
CDR3 protein: ASSGLAGAETQY

CDR3 length: 15
V gene: TRBV7-2
CDR3 protein: ASSLRTPGQGLDGYT

CDR3 length: 12
V gene: TRBV4-2
CDR3 protein: ASSQERGNQPQH

CDR3 length: 9
V gene: TRBV30
CDR3 protein: AWTFSGELF

CDR3 length: 14
V gene: TRBV9
CDR3 protein: ASSIGLAPNTGELF

CDR3 length: 13
V gene: TRBV5-1
CDR3 protein: ASSLGTGQNTEAF

CDR3 length: 13
V gene: TRBV7-2
CDR3 protein: ASSFDRGRSEKLF

CDR3 length: 12
V gene: TRBV29-1
CDR3 protein: SVDSASGSYEQY

CDR3 length: 12
V gene: TRBV7-9
CDR3 protein: ASSLITTNTEAF